This record concerns one T cell receptor beta chain sequence. The sample belongs to a study of control samples from healthy donors and cancer patients. The CDR3 extends over 18 amino acids. Trimming at V came to 3 bases and at J to 6 bases, leaving 15 bases not matched to a gene. Germline V gene lookup returns CDR1 LNHNV and CDR2 YYDKDF (reference sequence). Profiling relied on immunoSEQ multiplex PCR, and the TCRdb table lists in-frame clones only, not all of them. Of approximately 70,000 clones in the sample, around 90% were seen once. The source is a man in his sixties with colorectal cancer. Sequences were obtained from PBMCs. The chain employs TRBV15 and TRBJ2-3; 10 bases line up with TRBD2. In nucleotides, the CDR3 is TGTGCCACCAGCAGTTTCTTCAAAGCGGGGGGGCGCGTGGATACGCAGTATTTT. Translating it yields CATSSFFKAGGRVDTQYF. The full variable domain, completed using reference TRBV15 and TRBJ2-3, is DAMVIQNPRYQVTQFGKPVTLSCSQTLNHNVMYWYQQKSSQAPKLLFHYYDKDFNNEADTPDNFQSRRPNTSFCFLDIRSPGLGDTAMYLCATSSFFKAGGRVDTQYFGPGTRLTVL.